This TCR beta chain was documented in a study of blood T cell repertoires in COVID-19. V was trimmed by 2 bases and J by 0 bases, leaving 14 bases between them. The germline CDR1 and CDR2 sequences are MNHNS and SASEGT. The CDR3 covers 17 residues. As handled by the study authors: Quantification of nucleated cells was approximated via reference gene primer amplification. Here immunoSEQ multiplex PCR was the method, and the copy in TCRdb shows in-frame clones only, minus some. V and J calls and clone size come straight from that table; D and trimming were deduced from the DNA. The sample lists some 200,000 clones, under 90% seen once, with 14% in the top ten.

This chain links TRBV6-1 with TRBJ1-5; D is ambiguous. This clonotype was sampled from a man aged 25-40 years with active or convalescent COVID-19. The sequenced sample was peripheral blood. The CDR3 coding sequence is TGTGCCAGCAGTGAACGGATTTTGGGAGCTAGCAATCAGCCCCAGCATTTT. It specifies CASSERILGASNQPQHF.